The count of the clone carrying this TCR beta chain is one. Clones were sequenced by immunoSEQ multiplex PCR, and TCRdb holds only the in-frame ones, with some missing. The sample has 45,000 to 60,000 clones, 94% seen once; the top ten hold almost 4%. The CDR3 has 15 amino acids. Germline CDR1 SGDLS, CDR2 YYNGEE. V was pared by 2 bases and J by 2 bases, with 13 bases between. The sample belongs to a study of control samples from healthy donors and cancer patients. The source is a man aged 30-40 years in good health. This chain uses TRBV9 with TRBJ1-1; D gene ambiguous. The specimen was blood. CDR3 protein: CASSVDAGFNTEAFF. CDR3 DNA: TGTGCCAGCAGCGTGGATGCAGGCTTCAACACTGAAGCTTTCTTT.